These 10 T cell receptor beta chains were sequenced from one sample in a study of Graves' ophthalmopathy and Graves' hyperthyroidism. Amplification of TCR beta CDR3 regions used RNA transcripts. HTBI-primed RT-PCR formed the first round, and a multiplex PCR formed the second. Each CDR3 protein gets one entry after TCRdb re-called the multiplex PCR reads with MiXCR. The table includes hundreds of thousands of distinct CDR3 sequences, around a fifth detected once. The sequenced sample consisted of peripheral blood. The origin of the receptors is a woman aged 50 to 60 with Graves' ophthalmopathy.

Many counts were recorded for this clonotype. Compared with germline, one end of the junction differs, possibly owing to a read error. The CDR3 region is CASSFWGHEGVSF. The CDR3, as DNA: TGTGCCAGCAGTTTCTGGGGACACGAGGGGGTTAGTTTT. V gene TRBV12-3 or TRBV12-4 combines with J gene TRBJ1-5; weak D call: TRBD1 (6 bases). The CDR3 is 13 residues long.

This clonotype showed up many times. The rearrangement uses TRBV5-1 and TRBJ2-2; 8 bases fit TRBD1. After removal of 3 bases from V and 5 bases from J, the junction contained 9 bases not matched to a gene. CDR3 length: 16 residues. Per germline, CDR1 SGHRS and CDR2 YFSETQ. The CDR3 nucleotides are TGCGCCAGCAGCTCCCTAGGACAGGGCGAAACCGGGGAGCTGTTTTTT. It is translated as CASSSLGQGETGELFF.

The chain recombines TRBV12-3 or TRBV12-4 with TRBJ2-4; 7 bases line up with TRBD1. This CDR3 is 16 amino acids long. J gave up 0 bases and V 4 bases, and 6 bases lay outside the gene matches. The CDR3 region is CASSSRQGIAKNIQYF. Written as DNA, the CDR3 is TGTGCCAGCAGTTCGAGACAGGGCATAGCCAAAAACATTCAGTACTTC.

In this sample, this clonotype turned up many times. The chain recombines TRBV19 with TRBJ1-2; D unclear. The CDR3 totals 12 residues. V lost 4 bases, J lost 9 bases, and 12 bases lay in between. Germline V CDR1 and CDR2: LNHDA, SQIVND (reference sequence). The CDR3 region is CASSSDPWRYTF. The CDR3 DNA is TGTGCCAGTAGTAGCGACCCTTGGCGCTACACCTTC.

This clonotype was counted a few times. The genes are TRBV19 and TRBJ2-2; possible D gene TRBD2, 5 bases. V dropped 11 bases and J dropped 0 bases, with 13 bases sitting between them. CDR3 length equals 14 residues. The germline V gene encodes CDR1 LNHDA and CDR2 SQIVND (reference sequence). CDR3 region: CASRAAANTGELFF. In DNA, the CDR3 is TGTGCCTCGAGGGCAGCGGCGAACACCGGGGAGCTGTTTTTT.

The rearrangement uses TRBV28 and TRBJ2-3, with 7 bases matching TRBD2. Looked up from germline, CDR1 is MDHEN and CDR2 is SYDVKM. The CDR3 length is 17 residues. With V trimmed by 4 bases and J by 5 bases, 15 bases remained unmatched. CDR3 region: CASSSEDWREMVDTQYF. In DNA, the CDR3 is TGTGCCAGCAGTTCTGAGGACTGGCGGGAGATGGTAGATACGCAGTATTTT.

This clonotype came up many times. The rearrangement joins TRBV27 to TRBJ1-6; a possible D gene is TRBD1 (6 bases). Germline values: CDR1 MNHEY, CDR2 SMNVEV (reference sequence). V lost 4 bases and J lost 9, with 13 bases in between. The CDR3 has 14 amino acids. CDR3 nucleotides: TGTGCCAGCAGTTCCCGACAGGACGGTTCACCCCTCCACTTT. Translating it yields CASSSRQDGSPLHF.

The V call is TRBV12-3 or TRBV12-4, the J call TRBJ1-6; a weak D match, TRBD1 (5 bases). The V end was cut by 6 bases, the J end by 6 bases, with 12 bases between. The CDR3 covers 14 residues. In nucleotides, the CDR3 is TGTGCCAGCAGCCAGGGTGTGGGTAATTCACCCCTCCACTTT. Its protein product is CASSQGVGNSPLHF.

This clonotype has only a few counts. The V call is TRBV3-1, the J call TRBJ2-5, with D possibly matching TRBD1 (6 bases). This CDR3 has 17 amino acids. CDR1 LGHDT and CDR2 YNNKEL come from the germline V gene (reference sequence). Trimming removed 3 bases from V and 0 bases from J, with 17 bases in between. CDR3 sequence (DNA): TGTGCCAGCAGCCAGGTCGGACAGTTGGGGGACCAAGAGACCCAGTACTTC. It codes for CASSQVGQLGDQETQYF.

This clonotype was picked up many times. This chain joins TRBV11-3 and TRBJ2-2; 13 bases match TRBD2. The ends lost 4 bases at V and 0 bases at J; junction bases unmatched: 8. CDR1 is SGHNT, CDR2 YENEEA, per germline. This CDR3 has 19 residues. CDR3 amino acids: CASSSPRGLAGSNTGELFF. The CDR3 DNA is TGTGCCAGCAGCTCCCCCCGGGGACTAGCGGGATCGAACACCGGGGAGCTGTTTTTT. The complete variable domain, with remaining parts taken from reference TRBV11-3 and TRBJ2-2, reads EAGVVQSPRYKIIEKKQPVAFWCNPISGHNTLYWYLQNLGQGPELLIRYENEEAVDDSQLPKDRFSAERLKGVDSTLKIQPAELGDSAVYLCASSSPRGLAGSNTGELFFGEGSRLTVL.